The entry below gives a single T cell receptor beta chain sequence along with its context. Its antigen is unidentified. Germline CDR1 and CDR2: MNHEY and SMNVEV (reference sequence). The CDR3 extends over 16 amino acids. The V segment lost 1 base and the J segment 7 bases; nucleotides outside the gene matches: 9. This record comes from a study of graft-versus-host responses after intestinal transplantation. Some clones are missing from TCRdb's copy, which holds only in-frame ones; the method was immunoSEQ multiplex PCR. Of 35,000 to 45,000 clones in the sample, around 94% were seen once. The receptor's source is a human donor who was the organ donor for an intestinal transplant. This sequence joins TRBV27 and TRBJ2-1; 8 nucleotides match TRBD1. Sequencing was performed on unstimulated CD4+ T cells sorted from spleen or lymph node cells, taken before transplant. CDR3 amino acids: CASSLFGQGAVNEQFF. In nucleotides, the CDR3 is TGTGCCAGCAGTTTATTCGGGCAGGGGGCAGTGAATGAGCAGTTCTTC.